This is a list of T cell receptor beta chains from one sample in a study of CD8+CD57+ T cells in acquired aplastic anemia. TCRdb re-called the reads with MiXCR, one entry per CDR3 protein. In the table there are about 160,000 distinct CDR3 sequences, approximately 40% of which are singletons. The sample comprised sorted CD4+, CD8+, or CD8+CD57+ T cells (not recorded which) from PBMCs. The receptor set was obtained from a human donor in good health. CDR3s include the opening cysteine and the closing phenylalanine or tryptophan.

V: TRBV11-2
CDR3: CASSLELKGWTEAFF

V: TRBV10-3
CDR3: CAISSPLRNSYEQYF

V: TRBV11-2
CDR3: CASSLDPGGDFPGELFF

V: TRBV7-2
CDR3: CASSPWTSGGYEQYF

V: TRBV6-1
CDR3: CASSPPSGLGNSPLHF

V: TRBV28
CDR3: CASSTLYGEKLFF

V: TRBV2
CDR3: CASSVQGPNEQFF

V: TRBV7-9
CDR3: CASSEWGGSPLHF

V: TRBV11-1
CDR3: CASSLTGYGSGNTIYF

V: TRBV10-3
CDR3: CAISEQNSNQPQHF

V: TRBV12-3/TRBV12-4
CDR3: CASSIHRGGSTEAFF

V: TRBV19
CDR3: CASRLYGELFF

V: TRBV6-1
CDR3: CASSAQANYGYTF

V: TRBV9
CDR3: CASSVEPVVREAFF

V: TRBV7-3
CDR3: CASSLRGDNEQFF

V: TRBV19
CDR3: CASNRGADTEAFF

V: TRBV5-5
CDR3: CASSFLPRDEAFF

V: TRBV25-1
CDR3: CASSELGSSGNYEQYF

V: TRBV2
CDR3: CASAPDRQLFF

V: TRBV6-5
CDR3: CASSYSQGPYEQYF

V: TRBV7-2
CDR3: CASSLAGGVQNEQFF

V: TRBV6-2/TRBV6-3
CDR3: CASSSLQRGAYNEQFF

V: TRBV20-1
CDR3: CSAWGRGADTEAFF

V: TRBV20-1
CDR3: CSARYLAGETQYF